The present TCR beta chain was sequenced within a study of shared clonotypes between healthy human individuals. In germline, CDR1 is SGHTA, CDR2 FQGNSA. V lost 4 bases, J lost 3 bases, and 7 bases stayed unmatched. The length of the CDR3 is 16 residues. The protocol was immunoSEQ multiplex PCR, while the TCRdb copy is restricted to in-frame clones and leaves out a portion. The data hold some 690,000 clones, with 90% observed a single time. The sequencing input was memory CD8+ T cells from PBMCs. Indicated subset: CD45RO+ cells pooled with CCR7-negative TemRA cells. The chain is built from TRBV7-2 and TRBJ2-2; 8 bases match TRBD1. This TCR came from a man in his late teens or twenties in good health. Some clones in this sample may be carry-over from other donors' samples. The CDR3 here is CASSSRTGRDTGELFF. CDR3 DNA: TGTGCCAGCAGCTCCAGGACAGGGCGGGACACCGGGGAGCTGTTTTTT. The full variable domain, in which reference TRBV7-2 and TRBJ2-2 provide the parts outside the CDR3, is GAGVSQSPSNKVTEKGKDVELRCDPISGHTALYWYRQSLGQGLEFLIYFQGNSAPDKSGLPSDRFSAERTGGSVSTLTIQRTQQEDSAVYLCASSSRTGRDTGELFFGEGSRLTVL.